Listed below are T cell receptor beta chains from one sample, sequenced in a study of blood T cell repertoires in COVID-19. Assay: immunoSEQ multiplex PCR; the TCRdb copy retains only in-frame clones and omits some. This table holds some 150,000 clones, about 90% found once. Sequencing was carried out using peripheral blood. All receptors come from a man aged 50 or older with acute or convalescent COVID-19. The CDR3 runs from the conserved cysteine through the conserved F or W. The D gene is left open where the match is weak. A clone size is listed for some rows: how often the clone was seen (once, few, many), or a class if it is expanded.

CDR3 protein | CDR3 DNA | V gene | D gene | clone size | J gene
CASSSGTNSYNEQFF | TGCGCCAGCAGCTCCGGGACAAACTCCTACAATGAGCAGTTCTTC | TRBV5-1 | . | . | TRBJ2-1
CASGLAAGTGELFF | TGTGCCAGCGGATTGGCGGCGGGCACCGGGGAGCTGTTTTTT | TRBV5-6 | . | once | TRBJ2-2
CASSYGQGDTYGYTF | TGTGCCAGCAGTTATGGACAGGGGGATACCTATGGCTACACCTTC | TRBV2 | TRBD1 | few | TRBJ1-2
CATSDSSDYGYTF | TGTGCCACCAGTGATTCCTCCGACTATGGCTACACCTTC | TRBV24-1 | . | once | TRBJ1-2
CSASFSGRGFTYEQYF | TGCAGTGCTAGTTTCAGCGGGAGGGGCTTTACCTACGAGCAGTACTTC | TRBV20-1 | TRBD2 | once | TRBJ2-7
CASSLEGQITGYTF | TGCGCCAGCAGCTTGGAGGGACAGATAACGGGCTACACCTTC | TRBV5-1 | TRBD1 | . | TRBJ1-2
CASATGYNEKLFF | TGTGCCAGCGCGACGGGTTATAATGAAAAACTGTTTTTT | TRBV27 | . | . | TRBJ1-4
CSASEGARNTEAFF | TGCAGTGCTAGTGAGGGGGCCAGGAACACTGAAGCTTTCTTT | TRBV20-1 | TRBD1 | . | TRBJ1-1
CASSSLDRDGRNSPLHF | TGTGCCAGCAGCTCCTTGGACAGGGATGGTCGGAATTCACCCCTCCACTTT | TRBV7-2 | TRBD1 | . | TRBJ1-6
CASSMGQSLYGYTF | TGTGCCAGTAGTATGGGACAGTCCCTCTATGGCTACACCTTC | TRBV19 | TRBD1 | . | TRBJ1-2
CASSNLSFSYGYTF | TGTGCCAGCAGTAACTTGTCCTTTTCCTATGGCTACACCTTC | TRBV27 | . | . | TRBJ1-2
CASSLDLTGKAYEQYF | TGTGCCAGCAGCTTAGATCTGACGGGGAAAGCCTACGAGCAGTACTTC | TRBV11-2 | . | . | TRBJ2-7
CATGGVYNEQFF | TGTGCCACCGGGGGGGTCTACAATGAGCAGTTCTTC | TRBV24-1 | TRBD2 | . | TRBJ2-1
CAWSRESYNSPLHF | TGTGCCTGGAGTAGGGAGTCCTATAATTCACCCCTCCACTTT | TRBV30 | . | . | TRBJ1-6
CAWSLAGEKSTDTQYF | TGTGCCTGGAGTCTGGCGGGAGAGAAAAGCACAGATACGCAGTATTTT | TRBV30 | TRBD2 | . | TRBJ2-3
CASSPVLRGHNEQFF | TGTGCCAGCAGTCCCGTTCTGAGGGGGCACAATGAGCAGTTCTTC | TRBV27 | TRBD1 | . | TRBJ2-1
CASSQVRSYGYTF | TGCGCCAGCAGCCAAGTGAGGTCTTATGGCTACACCTTC | TRBV4-1 | . | . | TRBJ1-2
CASSPRAGDTEAFF | TGTGCCAGCAGCCCCCGGGCGGGGGACACTGAAGCTTTCTTT | TRBV21-1 | . | . | TRBJ1-1
CSVTSTQGQPQHF | TGCAGCGTGACCTCGACCCAGGGACAGCCCCAGCATTTT | TRBV29-1 | . | . | TRBJ1-5
CASSSGTGGNTEAFF | TGTGCCAGCAGTTCCGGGACAGGGGGGAACACTGAAGCTTTCTTT | TRBV6-5 | TRBD1 | . | TRBJ1-1
CASSGTAEKQFF | TGTGCCAGCAGCGGGACAGCCGAAAAGCAGTTCTTC | TRBV2 | TRBD1 | . | TRBJ2-1
CASGQPYSNQPQHF | TGTGCCAGCGGACAACCATATAGCAATCAGCCCCAGCATTTT | TRBV6-5 | . | . | TRBJ1-5
CASRVSQGTIEAFF | TGTGCCAGCAGGGTAAGCCAGGGGACGATTGAAGCTTTCTTT | TRBV2 | . | . | TRBJ1-1
CASSPNTVRGEKLFF | TGCGCCAGCAGCCCAAACACCGTCCGGGGTGAAAAACTGTTTTTT | TRBV4-1 | . | . | TRBJ1-4
CASSHRGNTGELFF | TGTGCCAGCAGCCATAGGGGGAACACCGGGGAGCTGTTTTTT | TRBV14 | . | . | TRBJ2-2
CSATGTADNEKLFF | TGCAGCGCTACAGGGACAGCGGATAATGAAAAACTGTTTTTT | TRBV29-1 | TRBD1 | . | TRBJ1-4
CAWSAYLGSGSPYNEQFF | TGTGCCTGGAGCGCATATTTGGGTAGCGGGAGTCCCTACAATGAGCAGTTCTTC | TRBV30 | TRBD2 | few | TRBJ2-1
CASISGGYNEQFF | TGTGCCAGCATTTCAGGGGGGTACAATGAGCAGTTCTTC | TRBV6-5 | . | . | TRBJ2-1
CASRPGLEGETQYF | TGTGCCAGCAGGCCGGGACTAGAGGGAGAGACCCAGTACTTC | TRBV28 | TRBD2 | . | TRBJ2-5
CASSQDRLAGIGGNTNTGELFF | TGTGCCAGCAGCCAAGATCGGCTAGCGGGCATCGGGGGCAATACGAACACCGGGGAGCTGTTTTTT | TRBV4-2 | TRBD2 | . | TRBJ2-2
CASSQGLRGGNEQFF | TGTGCCAGCAGCCAGGGCCTTCGCGGGGGTAATGAGCAGTTCTTC | TRBV3-1/TRBV3-2 | TRBD2 | . | TRBJ2-1
CASSAEGANQPQHF | TGCGCCAGCAGTGCTGAGGGGGCGAACCAGCCCCAGCATTTT | TRBV5-1 | TRBD1 | . | TRBJ1-5
CASRRGVLGELFF | TGTGCCAGCAGGCGCGGGGTTCTCGGGGAGCTGTTTTTT | TRBV6-5 | . | . | TRBJ2-2
CASSLSAGSFAEAFF | TGTGCCAGCAGTTTATCGGCAGGGTCGTTCGCTGAAGCTTTCTTT | TRBV27 | . | few | TRBJ1-1
CASSPSLTGRTDTQYF | TGTGCCAGCAGTCCCTCGTTGACAGGGCGCACAGATACGCAGTATTTT | TRBV28 | TRBD1 | . | TRBJ2-3
CASSRTGMGETQYF | TGTGCCAGCAGCCGTACAGGGATGGGGGAGACCCAGTACTTC | TRBV7-9 | . | . | TRBJ2-5
CASSQALTGGDGYTF | TGTGCCAGCAGCCAAGCTTTGACAGGGGGGGATGGCTACACCTTC | TRBV3-1/TRBV3-2 | TRBD1 | . | TRBJ1-2
CAGEFGYGYTF | TGTGCCGGGGAGTTCGGCTATGGCTACACCTTC | TRBV30 | . | . | TRBJ1-2
CASSPGRGGRGLNQPQHF | TGTGCCAGCAGTCCCGGAAGGGGGGGGCGAGGTCTCAATCAGCCCCAGCATTTT | TRBV28 | . | . | TRBJ1-5
CASSQEGGDRGRFQPQHF | TGTGCCAGCAGCCAAGAAGGCGGGGACAGGGGGCGTTTTCAGCCCCAGCATTTT | TRBV4-2 | TRBD1 | . | TRBJ1-5
CATGTSGTDTQYF | TGTGCCACCGGGACTAGCGGCACAGATACGCAGTATTTT | TRBV28 | TRBD2 | . | TRBJ2-3
CASWTGGRNQPQHF | TGTGCCAGCTGGACAGGGGGCCGCAATCAGCCCCAGCATTTT | TRBV6-1 | TRBD1 | . | TRBJ1-5
CASSLEGGHTGELFF | TGCGCCAGCAGCTTGGAGGGAGGTCACACCGGGGAGCTGTTTTTT | TRBV5-1 | . | once | TRBJ2-2
CASRRTGGQETQYF | TGCGCCAGCAGAAGGACAGGGGGACAAGAGACCCAGTACTTC | TRBV5-1 | TRBD1 | . | TRBJ2-5
CATSDTLRNEQFF | TGTGCCACCAGTGACACATTAAGAAATGAGCAGTTCTTC | TRBV24-1 | . | . | TRBJ2-1
CASSQDREDTQYF | TGTGCCAGCAGCCAAGACAGGGAAGATACGCAGTATTTT | TRBV3-1/TRBV3-2 | . | . | TRBJ2-3
CASSTGQGWDTQYF | TGCGCCAGCAGCACGGGACAGGGATGGGATACGCAGTATTTT | TRBV5-1 | TRBD1 | . | TRBJ2-3
CATGSPYQPQHF | TGTGCCACAGGGTCGCCGTATCAGCCCCAGCATTTT | TRBV6-5 | . | . | TRBJ1-5
CASTLGRTRLAETANTGELFF | TGTGCCAGCACCCTTGGAAGGACAAGACTAGCCGAGACTGCGAACACCGGGGAGCTGTTTTTT | TRBV28 | TRBD2 | . | TRBJ2-2
CASSTPGFGEQYF | TGTGCCAGCAGCACGCCAGGGTTTGGCGAGCAGTACTTC | TRBV7-2 | . | . | TRBJ2-7
CASSPRGGDTEAFF | TGTGCCAGCAGCCCTCGTGGGGGGGACACTGAAGCTTTCTTT | TRBV9 | . | . | TRBJ1-1
CSAVAGRTDTQYF | TGCAGCGCCGTAGCGGGTCGCACAGATACGCAGTATTTT | TRBV29-1 | TRBD2 | . | TRBJ2-3
CASSLVRAGDYQETQYF | TGTGCCAGCAGCTTAGTAAGGGCAGGGGATTACCAAGAGACCCAGTACTTC | TRBV7-6 | . | once | TRBJ2-5
CAISQGSVTEAFF | TGTGCCATCAGCCAGGGGTCTGTCACTGAAGCTTTCTTT | TRBV10-3 | . | few | TRBJ1-1
CASSLVLATDTQYF | TGTGCCAGCAGCTTAGTATTAGCCACAGATACGCAGTATTTT | TRBV7-2 | . | . | TRBJ2-3
CASSAGMGPNQPQHF | TGTGCCAGCAGCGCGGGAATGGGCCCAAATCAGCCCCAGCATTTT | TRBV7-8 | . | . | TRBJ1-5
CASSYSSGGPSDTQYF | TGTGCCAGCAGTTACTCGTCCGGGGGGCCCTCAGATACGCAGTATTTT | TRBV6-6 | . | . | TRBJ2-3
CASSYTGEETQYF | TGTGCCAGCAGTTACACGGGAGAGGAGACCCAGTACTTC | TRBV6-5 | . | . | TRBJ2-5
CASSLAAGSFREAFF | TGTGCCAGCAGCTTAGCGGCGGGCAGCTTCCGCGAAGCTTTCTTT | TRBV7-9 | . | . | TRBJ1-1